This T cell receptor (beta chain) was recorded in a study of T-cell memory formation after mild COVID-19. Study overall: Largely, TCR clusters stayed within a single donor. Overall study results and limits: Whereas later expanders leaned CD4+, clones contracting day 15 to 85 showed a balanced CD4/CD8 makeup. Researchers report contracting CD4+ clones mostly in CM and EM, with CD8+ clones in EMRA. Several responding clones turned up in pre-infection memory, indicating that cross-reactive memory may have taken part.

This clonotype was detected only a few times. No antigen is known for it. Germline V lookup: CDR1 SGHRS, CDR2 YFSETQ. V dropped 4 bases and J dropped 1 base, with 11 bases sitting between them. CDR3 length: 14 residues. One entry per CDR3 protein results from TCRdb running MiXCR on the 5' RACE reads. The data contain 400,000 to 550,000 distinct CDR3 sequences, about 23% of them singletons. This receptor was identified in an adult woman who had mild COVID-19 (a few samples of this study predate the infection). Cell type and time point are not known. This chain uses TRBV5-1 with TRBJ2-5, with D possibly TRBD1 on 6 matching bases. Material: PBMCs or a T cell subset sorted from them (not recorded which). CDR3 sequence (DNA): TGCGCCAGCAGCCGGACAGTGACCCAAGAGACCCAGTACTTC. This sequence encodes CASSRTVTQETQYF.